One sample yielded the 23 T cell receptor beta chains listed below, sequenced in a study of T cells in Graves' hyperthyroidism and ophthalmopathy. The TCR beta CDR3 regions underwent amplification using RNA transcripts as the source. First-round RT-PCR of the TCR CDR3 relied on the HTBI primer set. In TCRdb, the multiplex PCR reads were re-called with MiXCR into one record per CDR3 protein. The sample holds over 650,000 distinct CDR3 sequences, nearly 45% seen once. The specimen was peripheral blood or thyroid tissue (not recorded which). The receptors were gathered from an adult man with Graves' disease, either hyperthyroidism or ophthalmopathy (not recorded which).

Notes on this clonotype: A junction end diverges from the germline sequence, so it may reflect a read error. J is TRBJ1-1 and V is TRBV7-2; no reliable D call. Germline CDR1 is SGHTA and CDR2 is FQGNSA. This CDR3 has 13 residues. The CDR3 nucleotides are TGTGCCAACAGCTTTGACTTGGACACTGAAGCTTTCTTT. This codes for CANSFDLDTEAFF. The whole variable domain, filled in from reference TRBV7-2 and TRBJ1-1, reads GAGVSQSPSNKVTEKGKDVELRCDPISGHTALYWYRQSLGQGLEFLIYFQGNSAPDKSGLPSDRFSAERTGGSVSTLTIQRTQQEDSAVYLCANSFDLDTEAFFGQGTRLTVV.

In this sample, this clonotype turned up once. The rearrangement uses TRBV2 and TRBJ2-7, with TRBD2 identical over 7 bases. CDR1 and CDR2 (germline): SNHLY, FYNNEI. The CDR3 loop spans 14 amino acids. J gave up 5 bases and V 10 bases, and 14 bases lay outside the gene matches. CDR3 in amino acids: CANPPRAGVHEQYF. The DNA of the CDR3 is TGTGCCAACCCACCTCGGGCGGGGGTCCACGAGCAGTACTTC.

This clonotype was counted between two and nine times. The chain is built from TRBV20-1 and TRBJ1-2, with no clear D. V was pared by 6 bases and J by 5 bases, with 13 bases between. The length of the CDR3 is 12 residues. Germline lookup yields CDR1 DFQATT and CDR2 SNEGSKA (reference sequence). The CDR3 coding sequence is TGCAGTGCGACGAGGCAGGCGTATGGCTACACCTTC. It translates to CSATRQAYGYTF.

This clonotype showed up many times. The V and J genes are TRBV7-9 and TRBJ1-2; no clear D. The germline V gene encodes CDR1 SEHNR and CDR2 FQNEAQ (reference sequence). The CDR3 is 12 residues long. The ends were cut back, 1 base at V and 6 bases at J, with 6 bases in the middle. The CDR3 nucleotides are TGTGCCAGCAGCTTAGTCGACCATGGCTACACCTTC. Its protein is CASSLVDHGYTF.

V and J are TRBV19 and TRBJ2-7; D perhaps matches TRBD1 (5 bases). With 9 bases removed from V and 2 bases from J, the gap between germline ends came to 23 bases. This CDR3 contains 16 residues. Per the germline V gene, CDR1 is LNHDA and CDR2 is SQIVND (reference sequence). CDR3: CASSSTSTGVTYEQYF. CDR3 nucleotide sequence: TGTGCCAGCTCATCAACCTCCACAGGTGTCACCTACGAGCAGTACTTC. Combining the CDR3 with reference TRBV19 and TRBJ2-7 gives the whole variable domain DGGITQSPKYLFRKEGQNVTLSCEQNLNHDAMYWYRQDPGQGLRLIYYSQIVNDFQKGDIAEGYSVSREKKESFPLTVTSAQKNPTAFYLCASSSTSTGVTYEQYFGPGTRLTVT.

Written as DNA, the CDR3 is TGTGCCAGCAGCGCATACAGGGGGCTATCTGAAAAACTGTTTTTT. This gives the protein CASSAYRGLSEKLFF. This chain connects TRBV14 to TRBJ1-4; TRBD1 matches at 9 bases. The CDR3 extends over 15 amino acids. CDR1 and CDR2 (germline): SGHDN, FVKESK. The trim removed 5 bases at V and 7 bases at J, leaving 8 bases unmatched.

This clonotype was recorded many times. The chain recombines TRBV29-1 with TRBJ1-1; the D is unclear. The CDR3 has 14 residues. Germline V gene data show CDR1 as SQVTM and CDR2 as ANQGSEA. V was shortened by 6 bases and J by 6 bases, with 20 bases between the two germline ends. CDR3 loop: CSVPSRTKRAEAFF. CDR3 DNA sequence: TGCAGCGTCCCCTCGCGCACCAAACGGGCTGAAGCTTTCTTT. The entire variable domain, with the rest obtained from reference TRBV29-1 and TRBJ1-1, is as follows: SAVISQKPSRDICQRGTSLTIQCQVDSQVTMMFWYRQQPGQSLTLIATANQGSEATYESGFVIDKFPISRPNLTFSTLTVSNMSPEDSSIYLCSVPSRTKRAEAFFGQGTRLTVV.

The rearrangement joins TRBV15 to TRBJ1-5; TRBD1 agrees at 12 bases. The CDR3 length is 18 residues. J gave up 0 bases and V 4 bases, and 7 bases lay outside the gene matches. Per the germline V gene, CDR1 is LNHNV and CDR2 is YYDKDF (reference sequence). CDR3 in DNA: TGTGCCACCAGCACCCGGGACAGGGGGCTCCCTAGCAATCAGCCCCAGCATTTT. This sequence encodes CATSTRDRGLPSNQPQHF.

This clonotype was found a few times. V and J are TRBV9 and TRBJ2-5; the match to TRBD1 covers 7 bases. J gave up 5 bases and V 0 bases, and 7 bases lay outside the gene matches. There are 15 residues in the CDR3. Germline V lookup: CDR1 SGDLS, CDR2 YYNGEE. CDR3 region: CASSVGDSDFETQYF. The CDR3 DNA reads as TGTGCCAGCAGCGTAGGGGACAGTGACTTTGAGACCCAGTACTTC.

About this clonotype itself: A much larger clone differs by one base, so this may be a read error. This chain joins TRBV12-3 or TRBV12-4 and TRBJ2-7; 10 bases agree with TRBD1. This CDR3 region has 16 residues. Trimming took 6 bases from V and 6 from J; bases not matched to a gene: 14. CDR3: CASRFAGTGESGEQYF. DNA for the CDR3: TGTGCCAGCAGGTTCGCGGGGACAGGGGAGTCCGGCGAGCAGTACTTC.

This chain joins TRBV12-3 or TRBV12-4 and TRBJ2-5; D is possibly TRBD1 (5 bases). This CDR3 is built from 18 residues. V lost 6 bases and J lost 5, with 28 bases in between. The CDR3 spells CASSLYPGQNYDEETQYF. The CDR3, as DNA: TGTGCCAGCAGCCTCTACCCCGGACAAAATTACGATGAGGAGACCCAGTACTTC.

Concerning this clonotype: A single base separates this from a much larger clone, so it may be a read error. This chain links TRBV20-1 with TRBJ2-5; D is unresolved. The CDR3 covers 11 residues. Per germline, CDR1 DFQATT and CDR2 SNEGSKA (reference sequence). V lost 8 bases, J lost 5 bases, and 12 bases lay in between. The CDR3 coding sequence is TGCAGTACCAAGCCCCGGGAGACCCAGTACTTC. Encoded protein: CSTKPRETQYF.

With respect to this clonotype: A much larger clone is a single base away; this may be a read error. This sequence joins TRBV24-1 and TRBJ2-7; tentatively, D is TRBD2 (6 bases). Germline assignment: CDR1 KGHDR and CDR2 SFDVKD. The CDR3 is made up of 18 amino acids. CDR3 in DNA: TGTGCCACCAGTGATTACCAGGTGTCGTTTCGGGACTCCTACGAGCGGTACTTC. Translation gives CATSDYQVSFRDSYERYF.

CDR3 amino acids: CASAGQRGRETQYF. CDR3 nucleotide sequence: TGTGCCAGTGCGGGGCAGCGGGGGCGAGAGACCCAGTACTTC. The chain employs TRBV7-6 and TRBJ2-5; 8 positions agree with TRBD2. Germline-derived CDR1 and CDR2 are SGHVS and FNYEAQ. The CDR3 length is 14 residues. The J segment lost 4 bases and the V segment lost 9 bases, leaving 10 bases of the junction unmatched. Based on the CDR3 plus reference TRBV7-6 and TRBJ2-5, the full variable domain is GAGVSQSPRYKVTKRGQDVALRCDPISGHVSLYWYRQALGQGPEFLTYFNYEAQQDKSGLPNDRFSAERPEGSISTLTIQRTEQRDSAMYRCASAGQRGRETQYFGPGTRLLVL.

This clonotype was detected a few times. This sequence joins TRBV11-2 and TRBJ2-7; TRBD1 might be the D (5 bases). The CDR3 has 17 residues. V dropped 5 bases and J dropped 2 bases, with 22 bases sitting between them. The germline V gene encodes CDR1 SGHAT and CDR2 FQNNGV. CDR3 in amino acids: CASSQWAGWGETYEQYF. The CDR3 DNA reads as TGTGCCAGCAGCCAATGGGCCGGGTGGGGCGAAACCTACGAGCAGTACTTC.

This clonotype has ten or more counts. The rearrangement uses TRBV19 and TRBJ1-4; D unresolved. The CDR3 extends over 15 amino acids. V was cut by 3 bases and J by 7 bases, with 15 bases left in between. Germline V gene data show CDR1 as LNHDA and CDR2 as SQIVND (reference sequence). The CDR3 sequence is CASSIQATTGEKLFF. The DNA for the CDR3 is TGTGCCAGTAGTATCCAAGCTACGACGGGTGAAAAACTGTTTTTT.

Of note for this clonotype: One junction end does not reproduce the germline sequence, and a read error may be involved. The chain uses TRBV5-6 and TRBJ2-2; 8 nucleotides agree with TRBD2. The CDR3 has 15 residues. Germline V gives CDR1 SGHDT, CDR2 YYEEEE. DNA of the CDR3: TGCGCCAGCAGCTTGAGCGGGAGCGGGGCCGGGGAGCTGTTTTTT. Translation gives CASSLSGSGAGELFF.

This sequence joins TRBV2 and TRBJ2-6; D perhaps matches TRBD2 (6 bases). The CDR3 totals 13 residues. Per the germline V gene, CDR1 is SNHLY and CDR2 is FYNNEI. V was trimmed by 2 bases and J by 10 bases, leaving 9 bases between them. In DNA, the CDR3 is TGTGCCAGCAGTGAACCCGGGGGAAACGTCCTGACTTTC. Amino acids: CASSEPGGNVLTF.

The chain couples TRBV19 to TRBJ1-5, with D possibly matching TRBD1 (5 bases). Germline CDR1 and CDR2: LNHDA and SQIVND (reference sequence). Deletions cut 5 bases from V and 2 bases from J, with 13 bases between. CDR3 length equals 15 residues. The CDR3 bases are TGTGCCAGTAGTTCCGACAGCGCCGGCAATCAGCCCCAGCATTTT. Translation: CASSSDSAGNQPQHF.

This clonotype was recorded at least ten times. The rearrangement joins TRBV5-1 to TRBJ1-1; D remains ambiguous. The CDR3 covers 13 residues. Germline CDR1 and CDR2: SGHRS and YFSETQ. V lost 4 bases and J lost 5, with 12 bases in between. The CDR3 nucleotides read TGCGCCAGCAGCCTAATCTCGGGGACTGAAGCTTTCTTT. Its protein is CASSLISGTEAFF.

This clonotype was counted at least ten times. This sequence joins TRBV7-3 and TRBJ2-7, with a weak D call TRBD1 (6 bases). Trimming cost V 5 bases and J 1 base, with 12 bases left between them. CDR3 size: 14 residues. Germline CDR1 is SGHTA and CDR2 is FQGTGA. The CDR3 sequence: CASSLGDMSYEQYF. Here the CDR3 DNA reads TGTGCCAGCAGCCTAGGGGACATGTCCTACGAGCAGTACTTC.

The gene calls are TRBV4-2 and TRBJ2-7, with D perhaps TRBD1 or TRBD2 (5 bases each). The CDR3 runs 14 residues. The V gene's germline CDR1 is LGHNA and CDR2 YNFKEQ. V was clipped by 6 bases and J by 3 bases, with 15 bases between them. CDR3: CASRPTGDHYEQYF. As DNA, the CDR3 is TGTGCCAGCAGGCCAACCGGGGACCACTACGAGCAGTACTTC.

There are many counts of this clonotype. The V gene is TRBV2, the J gene TRBJ1-2, with 7 bases aligning to TRBD1. Germline V gives CDR1 SNHLY, CDR2 FYNNEI. CDR3 length equals 15 residues. Unmatched junction bases numbered 13, after V lost 7 bases and J lost 5 bases. CDR3 loop: CASTRQKGAGYGYTF. The CDR3 DNA reads as TGTGCCAGCACGAGACAAAAGGGGGCGGGTTATGGCTACACCTTC.